A few counts support the clone carrying this TCR beta chain. The antigen remains undetermined. With constant-segment primers, 5'RACE yielded cDNA libraries of TCR alpha and TCR beta that carried sample barcodes and UMIs. TCRdb re-called the 5' RACE reads with MiXCR, one entry per CDR3 protein. The sample holds about 320,000 distinct CDR3 sequences, around 15% seen once. The data derive from a study of T-cell memory formation after mild COVID-19. At the level of the study: The TCR clusters were mostly specific to one donor.

Study-level results: Several responding clones turned up in pre-infection memory, indicating that cross-reactive memory may have taken part. A second wave of clones peaked on day 37, and their SARS-CoV-2 specificity went unconfirmed.

V lost 6 bases, J lost 0 bases, and 9 bases lay in between. CDR3 length: 13 residues. The germline V gene has CDR1 MDHEN and CDR2 SYDVKM. The receptor was isolated from a young man who had mild COVID-19 (a few samples of this study predate the infection). Cell type and time point are not known. The chain uses TRBV28 and TRBJ2-7; D gene ambiguous. The specimen sequenced was PBMCs or a T cell subset sorted from them (not recorded which). The CDR3 spells CASRRQSSYEQYV. The DNA of the CDR3 is TGTGCCAGCAGGCGACAAAGCTCCTACGAGCAGTACGTC.